The 20 T cell receptor beta chains below were found in one sample sequenced in a study of blood T cell repertoires in COVID-19. Some clones are missing from TCRdb's copy, which holds only in-frame ones; the method was immunoSEQ multiplex PCR. The sample contains just under 150,000 clones, approximately 88% of which appear only once. The sample was peripheral blood. These receptors were obtained from a human donor in a cohort sampled during active COVID-19.

The V and J genes are TRBV10-3 and TRBJ2-2; TRBD2 matches at 14 bases. CDR1 is ENHRY and CDR2 is SYGVKD in the germline V gene. With V trimmed by 6 bases and J by 3 bases, 9 bases remained unmatched. The CDR3 is 18 amino acids. The CDR3 DNA follows: TGTGCCATCAGAGGGACTAGCGGGAGAAAATCGGACACCGGGGAGCTGTTTTTT. It specifies CAIRGTSGRKSDTGELFF.

The CDR3 coding sequence is TGCGCCAGCAGCTTGTCGACAGGGTCTCACTACGAGCAGTACGTC. It is translated as CASSLSTGSHYEQYV. V is TRBV5-1 and J is TRBJ2-7; 7 bases fit TRBD1. Germline V gene sequence: CDR1 SGHRS, CDR2 YFSETQ. Trimming at V came to 1 base and at J to 3 bases, leaving 7 bases not matched to a gene. The CDR3 sequence is 15 residues long.

V usage is TRBV28 and J usage is TRBJ2-3; 8 positions agree with TRBD1. Germline V gene data show CDR1 as MDHEN and CDR2 as SYDVKM. The CDR3 sequence is 16 residues long. Trimming took 3 bases from V and 1 from J; bases not matched to a gene: 6. This CDR3 is CASSFPSGGGTDTQYF. CDR3 DNA: TGTGCCAGCAGTTTCCCATCAGGGGGCGGCACAGATACGCAGTATTTT.

The chain recombines TRBV7-8 with TRBJ1-4, with TRBD1 identical over 9 bases. Germline V gene data show CDR1 as SGHVS and CDR2 as FQNEAQ. Trimming at V came to 2 bases and at J to 7 bases, leaving 5 bases not matched to a gene. This CDR3 has 15 residues. The CDR3 protein is CASSLNRGPSEKLFF. The CDR3 DNA is TGTGCCAGCAGCTTAAACAGGGGGCCTAGTGAAAAACTGTTTTTT. The full variable domain, in which reference TRBV7-8 and TRBJ1-4 provide the parts outside the CDR3, is GAGVSQSPRYKVAKRGQDVALRCDPISGHVSLFWYQQALGQGPEFLTYFQNEAQLDKSGLPSDRFFAERPEGSVSTLKIQRTQQEDSAVYLCASSLNRGPSEKLFFGSGTQLSVL.

CDR3 nucleotide sequence: TGCAGCGTTGAGGAGAATAGCAATCAGCCCCAGCATTTT. It codes for CSVEENSNQPQHF. This chain uses TRBV29-1 with TRBJ1-5; D is uncertain. Trimming cost V 3 bases and J 0 bases, with 6 bases left between them. The CDR3 is 13 residues long. Germline V lookup: CDR1 SQVTM, CDR2 ANQGSEA.

The chain joins TRBV6-2 or TRBV6-3 to TRBJ1-5, with 12 nucleotides matching TRBD1. V was clipped by 2 bases and J by 7 bases; unmatched bases: 9. The CDR3 contains 17 residues. Germline CDR1 and CDR2: MNHEY and SVGEGT. The CDR3 reads CASSYTGTGGKWQPQHF. CDR3 nucleotides: TGTGCCAGCAGTTACACCGGGACAGGGGGCAAATGGCAGCCCCAGCATTTT.

The chain employs TRBV25-1 and TRBJ1-4, with D possibly being TRBD1 (5 bases). CDR1 is MGHDK, CDR2 SYGVNS, per germline. V was clipped by 5 bases and J by 5 bases, with 18 bases between them. CDR3 length: 16 amino acids. CDR3 sequence: CASSPKGRGGNEKLFF. The CDR3 nucleotides read TGTGCCAGCAGTCCCAAAGGGAGGGGAGGCAATGAAAAACTGTTTTTT.

The genes are TRBV5-5 and TRBJ2-3; the match to TRBD2 covers 7 bases. CDR3 length: 15 residues. Germline lookup yields CDR1 SGHKS and CDR2 YYEKEE (reference sequence). V dropped 4 bases and J dropped 6; count of bases not matched to a gene: 11. The CDR3 nucleotides read TGTGCCAGCAGCCGTCCCTTGGGGAGGGAGGATACGCAGTATTTT. This codes for CASSRPLGREDTQYF.

This chain connects TRBV18 to TRBJ1-2; no reliable D call. This CDR3 spans 12 amino acids. The germline V and J ends were trimmed by 6 bases and 6 bases, with 11 bases remaining between them. CDR1 and CDR2 from the germline V gene are KGHSH and LQKENI. The CDR3 protein is CASSAAINGYTF. The CDR3 coding sequence is TGTGCCAGCTCTGCGGCGATTAATGGCTACACCTTC. The full variable domain, rest sourced from reference TRBV18 and TRBJ1-2, is NAGVMQNPRHLVRRRGQEARLRCSPMKGHSHVYWYRQLPEEGLKFMVYLQKENIIDESGMPKERFSAEFPKEGPSILRIQQVVRGDSAAYFCASSAAINGYTFGSGTRLTVV.

The V gene is TRBV24-1, the J gene TRBJ2-4; possible D gene TRBD1, 6 bases. CDR1 and CDR2 (germline): KGHDR, SFDVKD. The CDR3 consists of 18 residues. The V end lost 4 bases, the J end lost 2 bases, and 20 bases lay between the germline ends. The DNA for the CDR3 is TGTGCCACCAGTGACAAAAACCGGGACAAAGGGACCAAAAACATTCAGTACTTC. Protein: CATSDKNRDKGTKNIQYF.

The chain recombines TRBV7-2 with TRBJ2-7, with D perhaps TRBD1 (5 bases). Trimming removed 5 bases from V and 12 bases from J, with 20 bases in between. The CDR3 is 13 residues long. Germline V gene lookup returns CDR1 SGHTA and CDR2 FQGNSA. As DNA, the CDR3 is TGTGCCAGCAGCCGTTCGGACAAGCTAGTACTGTACGTC. Its protein is CASSRSDKLVLYV.

The chain uses TRBV6-6 and TRBJ2-3; TRBD2 matches at 7 bases. This CDR3 spans 14 amino acids. Germline lookup yields CDR1 MNHNY and CDR2 SVGAGI (reference sequence). Losses at the gene ends were 5 bases for V and 4 bases for J; bases not matched to a gene: 6. This chain's CDR3 is CASSPRTSSDTQYF. The CDR3 DNA reads TGTGCCAGCAGTCCAAGGACTAGTTCAGATACGCAGTATTTT.

V and J are TRBV18 and TRBJ2-1, with TRBD1 matching over 7 bases. V shed 3 bases and J 5 bases; nucleotides not matched to a gene: 4. In germline, CDR1 is KGHSH, CDR2 LQKENI. CDR3 length equals 14 residues. The CDR3 is CASSPATGNNEQFF. CDR3 sequence (DNA): TGTGCCAGCTCACCCGCGACAGGGAACAATGAGCAGTTCTTC.

The chain uses TRBV5-6 and TRBJ2-3; D unclear. CDR1 SGHDT and CDR2 YYEEEE come from the germline V gene. The V gene lost 5 bases and the J gene lost 3 bases, with 10 bases spanning the gap. This CDR3 region has 13 residues. This CDR3 is CASRLRSTDTQYF. Here the CDR3 DNA reads TGTGCCAGCAGGCTCCGGTCGACAGATACGCAGTATTTT. Variable domain in full (rest from reference TRBV5-6 and TRBJ2-3): DAGVTQSPTHLIKTRGQQVTLRCSPKSGHDTVSWYQQALGQGPQFIFQYYEEEERQRGNFPDRFSGHQFPNYSSELNVNALLLGDSALYLCASRLRSTDTQYFGPGTRLTVL.

This clone was seen a single time. The chain joins TRBV7-9 to TRBJ1-4; TRBD1 might be the D (6 bases). CDR1 and CDR2 (germline): SEHNR, FQNEAQ (reference sequence). This CDR3 region has 17 residues. Trimming left V 5 bases short and J 8 bases short, with 24 bases between. The CDR3 is CASSQKKTVTGGEKLFF. In DNA, the CDR3 is TGTGCCAGCAGCCAAAAAAAGACAGTAACTGGGGGCGAAAAACTGTTTTTT. Filled out from reference TRBV7-9 and TRBJ1-4, the complete variable domain reads DTGVSQNPRHKITKRGQNVTFRCDPISEHNRLYWYRQTLGQGPEFLTYFQNEAQLEKSRLLSDRFSAERPKGSFSTLEIQRTEQGDSAMYLCASSQKKTVTGGEKLFFGSGTQLSVL.

This chain uses TRBV15 with TRBJ2-2; D gene uncertain. In germline, CDR1 is LNHNV, CDR2 YYDKDF (reference sequence). V was pared by 0 bases and J by 7 bases, with 6 bases between. The CDR3 is 13 amino acids. CDR3 protein: CATSRDRVGELFF. CDR3 nucleotide sequence: TGTGCCACCAGCAGAGATCGGGTCGGGGAGCTGTTTTTT.

The chain uses TRBV28 and TRBJ2-2; 8 bases fit TRBD2. The CDR3 covers 19 residues. V dropped 3 bases and J dropped 0; count of bases not matched to a gene: 12. Germline V gene lookup returns CDR1 MDHEN and CDR2 SYDVKM. The CDR3 bases are TGTGCCAGCAGTTTCCTTACCTTTAAGCGGGAGCCGAACACCGGGGAGCTGTTTTTT. Its translation is CASSFLTFKREPNTGELFF.

V usage is TRBV4-2 and J usage is TRBJ2-1; 7 positions match TRBD2. This CDR3 has 15 amino acids. J gave up 4 bases and V 0 bases, and 3 bases lay outside the gene matches. Germline CDR1 and CDR2: LGHNA and YNFKEQ. The CDR3 region is CASSQELASYNEQFF. DNA of the CDR3: TGTGCCAGCAGCCAAGAACTAGCGAGTTACAATGAGCAGTTCTTC.

A few counts support this clone. The V call is TRBV5-4, the J call TRBJ2-7; a possible D gene is TRBD2 (7 bases). Germline loops: CDR1 SGHNT, CDR2 YYREEE (reference sequence). V was cut by 1 base and J by 3 bases, with 14 bases left in between. The CDR3 is 15 residues long. The DNA for the CDR3 is TGTGCCAGCAGCTTGCAAGGGGGGGCCCTCTACGAGCAGTACTTC. Translation gives CASSLQGGALYEQYF.

This chain uses TRBV5-4 with TRBJ2-5; D perhaps matches TRBD1 (5 bases). This CDR3 region has 14 residues. Germline lookup yields CDR1 SGHNT and CDR2 YYREEE (reference sequence). The V end was cut by 0 bases, the J end by 0 bases, with 6 bases between. CDR3 loop: CASSLVGDQETQYF. In DNA form, the CDR3 reads TGTGCCAGCAGCTTGGTAGGGGACCAAGAGACCCAGTACTTC. Full variable domain (missing parts from reference TRBV5-4 and TRBJ2-5): ETGVTQSPTHLIKTRGQQVTLRCSSQSGHNTVSWYQQALGQGPQFIFQYYREEENGRGNFPPRFSGLQFPNYSSELNVNALELDDSALYLCASSLVGDQETQYFGPGTRLLVL.